This T cell receptor beta chain was sequenced for a study of shared clonotypes between healthy human individuals. Germline assignment: CDR1 SGHRS and CDR2 YFSETQ. V lost 1 base and J 1 base, leaving 8 bases between the germline ends. The CDR3 has 14 residues. Findings of the study overall: Memory subsets had estimated richness that was generally smaller than that of naive subsets.

This clone came up once. Its target is unknown. Some 30,000 T cell genomes, or approximately 190 ng DNA, went into the sorted-subset replicate PCRs. The protocol was immunoSEQ multiplex PCR, while the TCRdb copy is restricted to in-frame clones and leaves out a portion. This repertoire shows some 500,000 clones, about 96% found once; its top ten account for 0.05% to 0.08%. V usage is TRBV5-1 and J usage is TRBJ1-1; a possible D gene is TRBD1 (6 bases). The receptor was isolated from a woman in her 30s in good health. The sequenced sample consisted of naive CD4+ T cells sorted from blood. Subset noted: CD45RA+ positively selected. The CDR3 bases are TGCGCCAGCAGCTTGCAGGGGAAGAACACTGAAGCTTTCTTT. This gives the protein CASSLQGKNTEAFF.